This T cell receptor beta chain appears in the sequencing data of a study of blood T cell repertoires in COVID-19. Study at large: The analysed material was cDNA or gDNA that came from T cells, B-cell-depleted T cells, or PBMCs.

In the authors' workflow: Amplification from reference gene primers served as the basis for estimated nucleated cell counts. The protocol was immunoSEQ multiplex PCR, while the TCRdb copy is restricted to in-frame clones and leaves out a portion. From that table come the V and J calls and clone size; the DNA was used to work out D and trimming. The table has 95,000 to 150,000 clones, roughly 85% seen once. The CDR3 is made up of 13 amino acids. CDR1 is MDHEN, CDR2 SYDVKM, per germline. Trimming shortened V by 3 bases and J by 1 base, and 6 bases separated the two germline ends. Sequences were obtained from peripheral blood. The chain recombines TRBV28 with TRBJ1-1; D uncertain. The source is a human donor in a cohort sampled during active COVID-19. The CDR3 bases are TGTGCCAGCAGTTTCTCCAGGAACACTGAAGCTTTCTTT. It is translated as CASSFSRNTEAFF.